A single sample gave rise to the 9 T cell receptor beta chains below, sequenced in a study of Ad26.COV2.S vaccination and SARS-CoV-2 variants. Indicated treatment: over 15 received Ad26.COV2.S at low or high dose, single or two shots; a few received placebo; per-sample allocation not given. Specimens were obtained on day 63 following the first vaccine or placebo injection. Here immunoSEQ multiplex PCR was the method, and the copy in TCRdb shows in-frame clones only, minus some. The table records around 500,000 clones, 89% of them present only once. Sequencing used peripheral blood, obtained in a trial of Ad26.COV2.S vaccine versus placebo. These receptors came from a person between 18 and 65 years old who received the Ad26.COV2.S COVID-19 vaccine or a placebo.

J is TRBJ2-3 and V is TRBV15, with D hard to call. CDR1 and CDR2 (germline): LNHNV, YYDKDF (reference sequence). The length of the CDR3 is 15 residues. Trimming shortened V by 0 bases and J by 0 bases, and 7 bases separated the two germline ends. In nucleotides, the CDR3 is TGTGCCACCAGCAGAGATCAACGGAGCACAGATACGCAGTATTTT. It is translated as CATSRDQRSTDTQYF.

This sequence joins TRBV15 and TRBJ1-5, with 7 bases that match TRBD1. CDR1 is LNHNV and CDR2 is YYDKDF in the germline V gene (reference sequence). The V segment lost 5 bases and the J segment 5 bases; nucleotides outside the gene matches: 9. The CDR3 covers 15 residues. The CDR3 reads CATSSRQGLHQPQHF. In nucleotides, the CDR3 is TGTGCCACCAGCTCCCGACAGGGTTTGCATCAGCCCCAGCATTTT.

The genes are TRBV2 and TRBJ2-2, with D unresolved. Germline lookup yields CDR1 SNHLY and CDR2 FYNNEI. The CDR3 spans 15 residues. Trimming took 0 bases from V and 2 from J, leaving 7 bases between them. The DNA for the CDR3 is TGTGCCAGCAGTGAAGCGCGGAGAAACACCGGGGAGCTGTTTTTT. The encoded protein is CASSEARRNTGELFF.

The genes are TRBV30 and TRBJ2-7; the match to TRBD1 covers 7 bases. This CDR3 has 13 residues. V shed 3 bases and J 0 bases; nucleotides not matched to a gene: 2. Germline V gene lookup returns CDR1 GTSNPN and CDR2 SVGIG (reference sequence). The CDR3: CAWRRGPSYEQYF. DNA of the CDR3: TGTGCCTGGAGGAGGGGGCCCTCCTACGAGCAGTACTTC. Full variable domain (remainder filled in from reference TRBV30 and TRBJ2-7): SQTIHQWPATLVQPVGSPLSLECTVEGTSNPNLYWYRQAAGRGLQLLFYSVGIGQISSEVPQNLSASRPQDRQFILSSKKLLLSDSGFYLCAWRRGPSYEQYFGPGTRLTVT.

The chain has TRBV10-3 and TRBJ2-6; D remains ambiguous. The CDR3 covers 18 residues. V lost 2 bases and J 0 bases, leaving 14 bases between the germline ends. Per germline, CDR1 ENHRY and CDR2 SYGVKD. CDR3 sequence: CAISENLAGFSGANVLTF. For the CDR3, the DNA is TGTGCCATCAGTGAGAATTTGGCAGGCTTCTCTGGGGCCAACGTCCTGACTTTC.

This clone was observed once. The chain joins TRBV5-1 to TRBJ2-7; 7 positions match TRBD1. J was trimmed by 2 bases and V by 4 bases; bases with no gene match: 6. The CDR3 extends over 14 amino acids. From germline, CDR1 is SGHRS and CDR2 YFSETQ. CDR3: CASSLTGPTYEQYF. As DNA, the CDR3 is TGCGCCAGCAGCCTGACAGGGCCGACCTACGAGCAGTACTTC. The full variable domain, with the rest looked up from reference TRBV5-1 and TRBJ2-7, is KAGVTQTPRYLIKTRGQQVTLSCSPISGHRSVSWYQQTPGQGLQFLFEYFSETQRNKGNFPGRFSGRQFSNSRSEMNVSTLELGDSALYLCASSLTGPTYEQYFGPGTRLTVT.

The J gene is TRBJ2-7, the V gene TRBV19; 7 bases agree with TRBD1. Germline CDR1 is LNHDA and CDR2 is SQIVND (reference sequence). The CDR3 is 10 residues long. Trimming removed 10 bases from V and 6 bases from J; junction bases left unmatched: 3. The chain's CDR3 is CATGTAEQYF. The DNA of the CDR3 is TGTGCCACAGGGACAGCCGAGCAGTACTTC.

CDR3 DNA: TGTGCCACTCAGGGTATTAGCGGACCCACCGGGGAGCTGTTTTTT. Protein sequence: CATQGISGPTGELFF. The chain links TRBV2 to TRBJ2-2; D is perhaps TRBD2 (6 bases). Germline CDR1 SNHLY, CDR2 FYNNEI. The CDR3 covers 15 residues. V lost 10 bases and J lost 4, with 19 bases in between.

This clone was counted a single time. The V call is TRBV4-2, the J call TRBJ2-3; 7 bases fit TRBD2. Germline V gene sequence: CDR1 LGHNA, CDR2 YNFKEQ. V gave up 0 bases and J gave up 3 bases; unmatched junction bases: 6. The CDR3 has 16 residues. The DNA of the CDR3 is TGTGCCAGCAGCCAAGAGGCGGCTAGCGGAACAGATACGCAGTATTTT. This codes for CASSQEAASGTDTQYF.